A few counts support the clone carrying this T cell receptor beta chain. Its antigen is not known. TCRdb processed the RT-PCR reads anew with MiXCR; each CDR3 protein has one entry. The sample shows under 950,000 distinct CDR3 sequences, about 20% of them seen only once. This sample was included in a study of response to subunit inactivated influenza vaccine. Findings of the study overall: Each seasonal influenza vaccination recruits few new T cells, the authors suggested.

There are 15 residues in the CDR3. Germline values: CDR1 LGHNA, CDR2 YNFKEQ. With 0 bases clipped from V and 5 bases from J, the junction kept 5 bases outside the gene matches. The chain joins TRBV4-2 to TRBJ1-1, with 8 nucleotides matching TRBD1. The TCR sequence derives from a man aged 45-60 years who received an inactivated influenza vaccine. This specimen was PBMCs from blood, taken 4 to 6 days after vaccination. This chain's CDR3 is CASSQEAGGETEAFF. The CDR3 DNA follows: TGTGCCAGCAGCCAAGAAGCAGGGGGCGAGACTGAAGCTTTCTTT.